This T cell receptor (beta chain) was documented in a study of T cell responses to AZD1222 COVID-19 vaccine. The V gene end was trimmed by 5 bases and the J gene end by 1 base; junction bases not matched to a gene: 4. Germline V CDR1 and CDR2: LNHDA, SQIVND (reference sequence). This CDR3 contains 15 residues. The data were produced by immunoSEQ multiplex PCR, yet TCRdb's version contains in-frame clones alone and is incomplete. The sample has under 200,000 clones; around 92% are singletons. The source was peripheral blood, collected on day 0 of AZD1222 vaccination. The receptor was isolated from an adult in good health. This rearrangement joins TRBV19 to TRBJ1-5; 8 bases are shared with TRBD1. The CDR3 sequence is CASSDTGGSNQPQHF. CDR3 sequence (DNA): TGTGCCAGTAGTGACACAGGGGGAAGCAATCAGCCCCAGCATTTT.